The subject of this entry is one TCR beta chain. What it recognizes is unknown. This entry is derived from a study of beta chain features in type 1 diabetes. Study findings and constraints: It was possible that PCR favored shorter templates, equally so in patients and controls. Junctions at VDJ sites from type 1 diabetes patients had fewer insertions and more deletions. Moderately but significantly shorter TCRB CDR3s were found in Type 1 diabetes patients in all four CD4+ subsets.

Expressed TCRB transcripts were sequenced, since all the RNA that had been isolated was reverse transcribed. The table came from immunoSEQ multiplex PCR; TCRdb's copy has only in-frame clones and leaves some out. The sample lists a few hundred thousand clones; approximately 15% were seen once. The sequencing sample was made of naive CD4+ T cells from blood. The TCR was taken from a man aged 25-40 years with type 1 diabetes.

The CDR3 here is CASSPGLAGSDTQYF. DNA of the CDR3: TGTGCCAGCAGTCCCGGACTAGCGGGATCAGATACGCAGTATTTT. The rearrangement links TRBV6-5 to TRBJ2-3; 12 bases match TRBD2. The CDR3 extends over 15 amino acids. Germline CDR1 reads MNHEY; CDR2 reads SVGAGI. J was trimmed by 4 bases and V by 5 bases; bases with no gene match: 4.